The entry below gives a single T cell receptor beta chain sequence along with its context. The target antigen is unknown. The sample belongs to a study of long-term antiretroviral therapy in people with HIV. Whole-study findings and limits: HIV repertoires spanned tighter CDR3 length ranges than controls did. Post-treatment diversity went higher with ART but stayed below transplant donor controls.

Treated in the United States were all of the participants with HIV. The samples comprised about 0.85-11 million cryopreserved PBMC ahead of DNA extraction. The libraries were made with immunoSEQ v3.0 at survey level. The method was immunoSEQ multiplex PCR; TCRdb's version includes in-frame clones alone and lacks a portion of them. The table shows some 28,000 clones, with around 93% occurring only once. This CDR3 has 11 amino acids. Per the germline V gene, CDR1 is MNHNS and CDR2 is SASEGT. V was shortened by 5 bases and J by 6 bases, with 7 bases between the two germline ends. The chain uses TRBV6-1 and TRBJ1-2; D gene uncertain. The receptor's source is a man aged 50 to 60 with HIV. The sample in question was unsorted PBMCs, obtained 5.3 years after starting antiretroviral therapy. The CDR3: CASSLADGYTF. DNA for the CDR3: TGTGCCAGCAGTTTGGCGGATGGCTACACCTTC.